This TCR beta chain was captured in a study of blood T cells in healthy people across ages. Study-level findings and limits: When set beside aged donors, long-lived donors presented more naive CD4+ cells and higher diversity.

With regard to this clonotype: Its antigen is unidentified.

With a J-beta primer mix and a sample-barcoded 5' primer, a second PCR ran 7 to 11 cycles. TCRdb itself ran the 5' RACE reads through MiXCR, one entry per CDR3 protein. The table lists about 540,000 distinct CDR3 sequences, about 25% of them singletons. Germline V lookup: CDR1 LGHNA, CDR2 YSLEER. This CDR3 contains 21 residues. Per sample, a minimum of 6.5 million PBMCs were isolated. The data also belong to a second study, concerning T cells of mothers and their children. As that report states: In this cohort, donors were three healthy Caucasian mothers plus their six children. Input to cDNA synthesis comprised all extracted RNA, at a ratio of approximately 1.6 ug per 15 ul.

Material for sequencing was blood. This clonotype was obtained from a boy between 10 and 17 years old in good health. V gene TRBV4-3 combines with J gene TRBJ2-1, with TRBD2 identical over 15 bases. The DNA end is more similar to TRBJ2-7, so the J call may be wrong. In DNA form, the CDR3 reads TGCGCCAGCAGCCAAGAAGGGACCGGGACTAGCGGGAGGTTGGGACTCTACGAGCAGTACTTC. Translated: CASSQEGTGTSGRLGLYEQYF.